A single T cell receptor beta chain is shown here with its context. This clonotype was detected many times. There is no known antigen for this receptor. The record has no base qualities; no much larger clone is one base away. These data belong to a study of T cell repertoires in cytomegalovirus infection (dated by TCRdb to the late 2010s). With respect to the entire study: Recently identified HLA-C-restricted CMV epitopes, whose presentation resists viral immunomodulation, were targeted by peptide stimulations together with well-studied HLA-B-restricted epitopes. Donor HLA type was relevant to the analysis, because carriage of CMV infection together with the matching HLA type was indicated by public TCR beta signatures. Points the paper makes about the study in general: In the ex vivo response, HLA-C-restricted CMV-specific TCR beta clonotypes were dominant, and in two of eight donors the single most frequent clonotype came from this HLA-C-restricted group. Cumulative frequency of public TCR beta family members discriminated carriers of CMV infection plus the relevant HLA type in this cohort and an independent approximately 360-donor cohort.

The reads were generated on an Illumina HiSeq 1500. In TCRdb, the public reads were trimmed at Q25 with fastp and aligned with MiXCR, with productive beta chains retained. Records with the same CDR3 protein are collapsed into one entry carrying the most frequent genes and DNA. The sample profile shows approximately 1,000,000 distinct CDR3 sequences; approximately 31% of them were found once. Roughly 12% of the sample is held by the ten biggest clonotypes. The V end loses 3 bases and the J end loses 1 base, and a stretch of 9 bases separates them. The CDR3 runs 14 residues from the cysteine to the phenylalanine. Left in the record is the CDR3 DNA by itself, 42 bases read in frame from the first base. The treatment or condition label corresponds to: in vitro stimulation with specific CMV peptide epitopes to enrich CMV-specific T cells.

Recombination connected TRBV12-3 or TRBV12-4 to TRBJ1-1; TRBD1 is a possible D gene, resting on 5 matching bases. This TCR was sampled from a human donor in good health (CMV status not recorded). Some clones in this sample may be carry-over from other donors' samples. The sample was cultured CD8+ T cells from PBMCs, taken from culture after CMV antigen stimulation. The CDR3 reads as follows: CASSLGGTNTEAFF. The sequence in DNA is TGTGCCAGCAGTTTGGGGGGGACGAACACTGAAGCTTTCTTT.